The clone carrying this TCR beta chain has just a few counts. This entry is derived from a study of blood T cells in healthy people across ages. Study as a whole: For every two T cells, template switching captured about one barcoded beta molecule.

With a J-beta primer mix and a sample-barcoded 5' primer, a second PCR ran 7 to 11 cycles. With 12 random nucleotides, a template-switch adaptor tagged each individual cDNA molecule. Samples each returned at least 3 million CDR3-containing paired-end reads. TCRdb reanalysed the 5' RACE reads using MiXCR and keeps one entry per CDR3 protein. The sample holds about 600,000 distinct CDR3 sequences, 45% to 55% seen once. V lost 0 bases and J 8 bases, leaving 11 bases between the germline ends. The V gene's germline CDR1 is SEHNR and CDR2 FQNEAQ (reference sequence). This CDR3 comprises 14 residues. The donors, healthy Caucasians from Russia, were aged roughly 6 to 90.

This sequence joins TRBV7-9 and TRBJ2-1; TRBD2 might be the D (6 bases). The sample consisted of blood. This clonotype originated in an elderly man in good health. The CDR3, as DNA: TGTGCCAGCAGCTTAGCGGGACTTCAGCATGAGCAGTTCTTC. It yields the protein CASSLAGLQHEQFF.